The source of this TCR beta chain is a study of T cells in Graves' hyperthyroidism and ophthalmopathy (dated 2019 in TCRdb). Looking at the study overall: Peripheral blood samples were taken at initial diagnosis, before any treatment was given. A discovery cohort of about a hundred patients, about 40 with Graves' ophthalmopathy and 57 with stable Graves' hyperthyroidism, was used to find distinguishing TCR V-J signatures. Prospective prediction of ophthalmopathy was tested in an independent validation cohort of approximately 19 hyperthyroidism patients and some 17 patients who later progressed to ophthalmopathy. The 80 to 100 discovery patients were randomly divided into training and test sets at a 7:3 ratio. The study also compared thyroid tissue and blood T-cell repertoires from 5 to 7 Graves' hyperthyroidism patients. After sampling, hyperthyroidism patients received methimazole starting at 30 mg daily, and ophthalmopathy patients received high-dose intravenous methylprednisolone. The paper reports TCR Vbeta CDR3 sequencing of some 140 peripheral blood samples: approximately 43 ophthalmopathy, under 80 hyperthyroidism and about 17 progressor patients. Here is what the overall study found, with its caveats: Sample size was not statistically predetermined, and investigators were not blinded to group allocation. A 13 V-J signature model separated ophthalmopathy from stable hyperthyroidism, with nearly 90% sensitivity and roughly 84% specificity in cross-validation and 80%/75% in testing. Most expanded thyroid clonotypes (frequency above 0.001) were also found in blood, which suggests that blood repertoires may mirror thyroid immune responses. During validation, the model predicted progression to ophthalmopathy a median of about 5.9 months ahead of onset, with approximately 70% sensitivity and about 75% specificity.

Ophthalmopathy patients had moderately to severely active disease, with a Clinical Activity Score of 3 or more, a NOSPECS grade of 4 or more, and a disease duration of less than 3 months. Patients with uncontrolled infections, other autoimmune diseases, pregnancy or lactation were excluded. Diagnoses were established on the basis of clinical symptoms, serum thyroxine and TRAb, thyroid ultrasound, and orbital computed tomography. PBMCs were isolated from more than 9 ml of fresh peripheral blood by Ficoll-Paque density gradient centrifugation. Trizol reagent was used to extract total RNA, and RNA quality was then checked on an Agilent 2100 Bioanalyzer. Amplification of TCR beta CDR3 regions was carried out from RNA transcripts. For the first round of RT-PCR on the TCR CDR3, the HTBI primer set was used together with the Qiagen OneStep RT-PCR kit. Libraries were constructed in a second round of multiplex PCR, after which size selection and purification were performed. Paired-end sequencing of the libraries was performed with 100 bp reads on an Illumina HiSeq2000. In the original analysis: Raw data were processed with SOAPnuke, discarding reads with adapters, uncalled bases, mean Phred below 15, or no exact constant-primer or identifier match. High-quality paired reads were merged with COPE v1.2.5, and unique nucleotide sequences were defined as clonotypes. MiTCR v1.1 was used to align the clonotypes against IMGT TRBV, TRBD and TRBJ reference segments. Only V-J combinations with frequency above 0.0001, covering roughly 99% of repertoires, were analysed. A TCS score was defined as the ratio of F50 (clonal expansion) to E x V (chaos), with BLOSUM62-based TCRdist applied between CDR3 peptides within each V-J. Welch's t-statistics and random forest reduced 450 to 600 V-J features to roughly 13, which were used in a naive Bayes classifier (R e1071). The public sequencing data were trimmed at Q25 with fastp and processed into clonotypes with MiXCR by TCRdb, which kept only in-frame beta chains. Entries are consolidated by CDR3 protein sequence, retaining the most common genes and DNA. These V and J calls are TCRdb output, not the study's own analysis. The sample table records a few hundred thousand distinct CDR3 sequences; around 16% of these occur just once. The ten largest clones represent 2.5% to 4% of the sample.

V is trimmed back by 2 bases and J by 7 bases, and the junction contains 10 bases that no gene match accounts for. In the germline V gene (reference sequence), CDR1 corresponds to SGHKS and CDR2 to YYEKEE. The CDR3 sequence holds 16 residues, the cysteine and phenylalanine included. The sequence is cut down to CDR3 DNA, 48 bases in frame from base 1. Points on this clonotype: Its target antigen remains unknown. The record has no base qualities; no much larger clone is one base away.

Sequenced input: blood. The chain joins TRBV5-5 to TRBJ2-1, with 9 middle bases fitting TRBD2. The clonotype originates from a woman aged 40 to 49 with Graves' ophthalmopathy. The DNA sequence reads TGTGCCAGCAGCTTTCTCGGCGGGGGGGCAGGGAATGAGCAGTTCTTC. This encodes CASSFLGGGAGNEQFF. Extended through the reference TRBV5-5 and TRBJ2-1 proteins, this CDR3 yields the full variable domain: DAGVTQSPTHLIKTRGQQVTLRCSPISGHKSVSWYQQVLGQGPQFIFQYYEKEERGRGNFPDRFSARQFPNYSSELNVNALLLGDSALYLCASSFLGGGAGNEQFFGPGTRLTVL.